This T cell receptor (beta chain) was identified in a study of T cells in Graves' hyperthyroidism and ophthalmopathy. In this sample, this clonotype turned up many times. Pregnant or lactating patients were excluded, as were those with uncontrolled infection or other autoimmune disease. RNA transcripts provided the source from which TCR beta CDR3 regions were amplified. Using the HTBI primer set, a first-round RT-PCR was run on the TCR CDR3. MiXCR, applied by TCRdb to the multiplex PCR reads, yields one record per CDR3 protein. The sample gives more than 500,000 distinct CDR3 sequences, around 15% of which show up once; roughly 13% is in the top ten. V lost 5 bases and J 7 bases, leaving 20 bases between the germline ends. The length of the CDR3 is 16 residues.

This chain uses TRBV12-3 or TRBV12-4 with TRBJ1-4; possible D gene TRBD1, 5 bases. This sequence originates from a woman in her thirties or forties with Graves' hyperthyroidism. Sequenced sample: blood. The CDR3 DNA reads as TGTGCCAGCAGTCCACATCAAACGGGGGGTGGTGAAAAACTGTTTTTT. Its protein product is CASSPHQTGGGEKLFF.